This is a list of T cell receptor beta chains from one sample in a study of metastatic and nonmetastatic thyroid tumors. TCRdb reprocessed the PCR reads via MiXCR. The table has around 46,000 clones, 22% seen once. Source material: blood. Receptors were obtained from a male donor with papillary thyroid cancer or a benign thyroid nodule (not recorded which). Some clones in this sample may be carry-over from other donors' samples. CDR3s include the opening cysteine and the closing phenylalanine or tryptophan. D genes are given only for firm matches. Expanded clones are given a class, and other clones once, few, many or no size at all.

J gene: TRBJ1-2; CDR3 length: 17; clone size: many; V gene: TRBV6-5; D gene: TRBD1; CDR3 protein: CASSYSFLGQYNYGYTF; CDR3 DNA: TGTGCCAGCAGTTACTCATTTTTGGGACAGTACAACTATGGCTACACCTTC
J gene: TRBJ1-2; CDR3 length: 14; clone size: many; V gene: TRBV12-3/TRBV12-4; D gene: NA; CDR3 protein: CASSPRDPNYGYTF; CDR3 DNA: TGTGCCAGCAGTCCCAGGGACCCCAACTATGGCTACACCTTC
J gene: TRBJ2-3; CDR3 length: 14; clone size: many; V gene: TRBV5-1; D gene: TRBD1; CDR3 protein: CASRTGGLTDTQYF; CDR3 DNA: TGCGCCAGCAGGACAGGGGGCTTAACAGATACGCAGTATTTT
J gene: TRBJ1-1; CDR3 length: 12; clone size: few; V gene: TRBV28; D gene: NA; CDR3 protein: CASSLLGKEAFF; CDR3 DNA: TGTGCCAGCAGTTTATTGGGAAAGGAAGCTTTCTTT
J gene: TRBJ2-7; CDR3 length: 13; clone size: few; V gene: TRBV5-1; D gene: NA; CDR3 protein: CASTGDASYEQYF; CDR3 DNA: TGCGCCAGCACAGGGGACGCATCCTACGAGCAGTACTTC
J gene: TRBJ2-3; CDR3 length: 16; clone size: many; V gene: TRBV12-3/TRBV12-4; D gene: TRBD2; CDR3 protein: CASSVGSGGATDTQYF; CDR3 DNA: TGTGCCAGCAGTGTCGGAAGCGGGGGGGCCACAGATACGCAGTATTTT
J gene: TRBJ1-2; CDR3 length: 17; clone size: many; V gene: TRBV4-1; D gene: NA; CDR3 protein: CASSQVGFWRRSYGYTF; CDR3 DNA: TGCGCCAGCAGCCAAGTGGGTTTTTGGAGGAGGTCCTATGGCTACACCTTC
J gene: TRBJ2-3; CDR3 length: 14; clone size: NA; V gene: TRBV30; D gene: NA; CDR3 protein: CACRTGRATDTQYF; CDR3 DNA: TGTGCCTGTAGGACAGGGAGGGCCACAGATACGCAGTATTTT
J gene: TRBJ2-5; CDR3 length: 15; clone size: many; V gene: TRBV7-7; D gene: NA; CDR3 protein: CASSLGTGHQETQYF; CDR3 DNA: TGTGCTAGCAGCTTAGGAACAGGGCACCAAGAGACCCAGTACTTC
J gene: TRBJ1-5; CDR3 length: 15; clone size: many; V gene: TRBV7-9; D gene: NA; CDR3 protein: CASSFGTSPNQPQHF; CDR3 DNA: TGTGCCAGCAGCTTCGGGACGTCGCCAAATCAGCCCCAGCATTTT
J gene: TRBJ2-5; CDR3 length: 14; clone size: many; V gene: TRBV3-1; D gene: NA; CDR3 protein: CASSQLGGKETQYF; CDR3 DNA: TGTGCCAGCAGCCAATTGGGGGGCAAAGAGACCCAGTACTTC
J gene: TRBJ1-1; CDR3 length: 16; clone size: NA; V gene: TRBV6-2/TRBV6-3; D gene: NA; CDR3 protein: CASSYSSQVMNTEAFF; CDR3 DNA: TGTGCCAGCAGTTACTCGAGTCAGGTGATGAACACTGAAGCTTTCTTT
J gene: TRBJ1-1; CDR3 length: 15; clone size: many; V gene: TRBV10-3; D gene: NA; CDR3 protein: CAISESGAESTEAFF; CDR3 DNA: TGTGCCATCAGTGAGTCGGGGGCGGAAAGCACTGAAGCTTTCTTT
J gene: TRBJ2-7; CDR3 length: 14; clone size: many; V gene: TRBV7-8; D gene: NA; CDR3 protein: CASSSSSRSYEQYF; CDR3 DNA: TGTGCCAGCAGCTCCTCATCGAGGTCCTACGAGCAGTACTTC
J gene: TRBJ2-7; CDR3 length: 14; clone size: many; V gene: TRBV5-8; D gene: TRBD1; CDR3 protein: CASSPRDRGYEQYF; CDR3 DNA: TGTGCCAGCAGCCCTCGGGACAGGGGGTACGAGCAGTACTTC
J gene: TRBJ1-1; CDR3 length: 16; clone size: many; V gene: TRBV27; D gene: TRBD1; CDR3 protein: CASSLARTGRDTEAFF; CDR3 DNA: TGTGCCAGCAGTTTAGCCCGGACAGGTCGGGACACTGAAGCTTTCTTT
J gene: TRBJ2-5; CDR3 length: 15; clone size: few; V gene: TRBV7-9; D gene: NA; CDR3 protein: CSSSLGGSPGQTQYF; CDR3 DNA: TGTTCCAGCAGCCTTGGGGGGTCCCCTGGTCAGACCCAGTACTTC
J gene: TRBJ1-2; CDR3 length: 12; clone size: medium-sized; V gene: TRBV11-2; D gene: NA; CDR3 protein: CASRGRGRGYTF; CDR3 DNA: TGTGCCAGCAGAGGGCGGGGTCGGGGCTACACCTTC
J gene: TRBJ2-1; CDR3 length: 12; clone size: many; V gene: TRBV7-2; D gene: NA; CDR3 protein: CASSLKRREQFF; CDR3 DNA: TGTGCCAGCAGCTTAAAGCGAAGGGAGCAGTTCTTC
J gene: TRBJ2-1; CDR3 length: 16; clone size: few; V gene: TRBV11-2; D gene: NA; CDR3 protein: CASSLVLATSYNEQFF; CDR3 DNA: TGTGCCAGCAGCTTAGTCTTAGCGACCTCCTACAATGAGCAGTTCTTC
J gene: TRBJ2-7; CDR3 length: 14; clone size: many; V gene: TRBV19; D gene: TRBD1; CDR3 protein: CASSPRGISYEQYF; CDR3 DNA: TGTGCCAGTAGCCCCAGGGGGATTTCCTACGAGCAGTACTTC
J gene: TRBJ2-7; CDR3 length: 15; clone size: many; V gene: TRBV5-5; D gene: NA; CDR3 protein: CASSLARGSNYEQYF; CDR3 DNA: TGTGCCAGCAGCTTGGCCCGGGGATCTAATTACGAGCAGTACTTC
J gene: TRBJ1-1; CDR3 length: 15; clone size: many; V gene: TRBV7-9; D gene: NA; CDR3 protein: CASSPKSPPNTEAFF; CDR3 DNA: TGTGCCAGCAGCCCTAAGAGCCCTCCTAACACTGAAGCTTTCTTT
J gene: TRBJ1-2; CDR3 length: 15; clone size: many; V gene: TRBV18; D gene: NA; CDR3 protein: CASSPPVGSNYGYTF; CDR3 DNA: TGTGCCAGCTCACCACCGGTAGGATCTAACTATGGCTACACCTTC
J gene: TRBJ1-2; CDR3 length: 15; clone size: many; V gene: TRBV5-1; D gene: NA; CDR3 protein: CASSLDGREGYGYTF; CDR3 DNA: TGCGCCAGCAGCTTGGACGGCAGGGAGGGTTATGGCTACACCTTC
J gene: TRBJ2-7; CDR3 length: 15; clone size: many; V gene: TRBV12-3/TRBV12-4; D gene: TRBD2; CDR3 protein: CASSLGTSSVYEQYF; CDR3 DNA: TGTGCCAGCAGTTTGGGGACTAGCAGCGTATACGAGCAGTACTTC
J gene: TRBJ1-2; CDR3 length: 15; clone size: NA; V gene: TRBV4-3; D gene: NA; CDR3 protein: CASSQDYRALYGYTF; CDR3 DNA: TGCGCCAGCAGCCAAGACTACAGGGCTCTCTATGGCTACACCTTC